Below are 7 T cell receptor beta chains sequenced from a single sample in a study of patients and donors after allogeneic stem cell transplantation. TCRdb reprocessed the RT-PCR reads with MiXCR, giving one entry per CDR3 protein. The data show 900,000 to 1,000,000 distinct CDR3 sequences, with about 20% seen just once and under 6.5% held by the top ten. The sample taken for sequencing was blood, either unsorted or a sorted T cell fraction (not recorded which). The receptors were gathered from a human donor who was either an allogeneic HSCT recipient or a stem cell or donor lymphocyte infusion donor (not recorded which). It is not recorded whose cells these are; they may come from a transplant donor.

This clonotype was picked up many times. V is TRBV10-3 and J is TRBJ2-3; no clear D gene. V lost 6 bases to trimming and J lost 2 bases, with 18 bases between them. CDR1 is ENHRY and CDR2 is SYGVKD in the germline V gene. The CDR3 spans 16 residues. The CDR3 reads CAISRQTIATTDTQYF. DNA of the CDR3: TGTGCCATCAGCCGTCAGACGATTGCAACCACAGATACGCAGTATTTT.

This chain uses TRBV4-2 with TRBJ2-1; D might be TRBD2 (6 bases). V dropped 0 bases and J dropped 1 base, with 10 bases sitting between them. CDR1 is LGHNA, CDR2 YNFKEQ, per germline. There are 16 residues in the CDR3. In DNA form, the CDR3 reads TGTGCCAGCAGCCAAGAGGGAGGATCGTCCTACAATGAGCAGTTCTTC. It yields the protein CASSQEGGSSYNEQFF.

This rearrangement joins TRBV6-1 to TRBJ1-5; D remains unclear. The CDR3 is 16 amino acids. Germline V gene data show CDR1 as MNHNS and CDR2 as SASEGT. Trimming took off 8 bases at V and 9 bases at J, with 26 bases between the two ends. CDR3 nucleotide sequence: TGTGCCAGCGCCCAAAGGGCAGACATGGGGTTTTGGCCCCAGCATTTT. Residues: CASAQRADMGFWPQHF.

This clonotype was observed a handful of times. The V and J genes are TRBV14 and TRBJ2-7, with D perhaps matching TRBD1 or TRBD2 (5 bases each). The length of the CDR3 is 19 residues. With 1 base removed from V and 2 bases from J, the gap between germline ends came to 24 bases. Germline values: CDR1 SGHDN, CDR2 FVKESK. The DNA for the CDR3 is TGTGCCAGCAGCCAAGGGTTGCTGGGACCCTTTATGGGGCCCTACGAGCAGTACTTC. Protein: CASSQGLLGPFMGPYEQYF. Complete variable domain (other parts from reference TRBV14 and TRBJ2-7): EAGVTQFPSHSVIEKGQTVTLRCDPISGHDNLYWYRRVMGKEIKFLLHFVKESKQDESGMPNNRFLAERTGGTYSTLKVQPAELEDSGVYFCASSQGLLGPFMGPYEQYFGPGTRLTVT.

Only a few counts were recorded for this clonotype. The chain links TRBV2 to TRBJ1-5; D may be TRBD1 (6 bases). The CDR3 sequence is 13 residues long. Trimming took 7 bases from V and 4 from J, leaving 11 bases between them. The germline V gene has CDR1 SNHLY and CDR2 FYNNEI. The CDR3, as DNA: TGTGCCAGCACCCCAACAGGGAATCAGCCCCAGCATTTT. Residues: CASTPTGNQPQHF. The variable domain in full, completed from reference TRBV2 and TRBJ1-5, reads EPEVTQTPSHQVTQMGQEVILRCVPISNHLYFYWYRQILGQKVEFLVSFYNNEISEKSEIFDDQFSVERPDGSNFTLKIRSTKLEDSAMYFCASTPTGNQPQHFGDGTRLSIL.

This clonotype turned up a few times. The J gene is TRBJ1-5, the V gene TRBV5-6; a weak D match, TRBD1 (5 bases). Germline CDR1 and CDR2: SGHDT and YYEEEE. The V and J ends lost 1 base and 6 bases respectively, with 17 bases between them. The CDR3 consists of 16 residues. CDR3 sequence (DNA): TGTGCCAGCAGCTTGTTCGAAACGACAGCGAGTCAGCCCCAGCATTTT. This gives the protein CASSLFETTASQPQHF.

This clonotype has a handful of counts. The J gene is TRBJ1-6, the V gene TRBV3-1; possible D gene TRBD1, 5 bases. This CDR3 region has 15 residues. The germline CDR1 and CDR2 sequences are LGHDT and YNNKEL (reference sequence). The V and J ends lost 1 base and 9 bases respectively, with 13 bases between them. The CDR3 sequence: CASSQVGGVVSPLHF. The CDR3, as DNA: TGTGCCAGCAGCCAAGTAGGAGGGGTGGTTTCACCCCTCCACTTT.